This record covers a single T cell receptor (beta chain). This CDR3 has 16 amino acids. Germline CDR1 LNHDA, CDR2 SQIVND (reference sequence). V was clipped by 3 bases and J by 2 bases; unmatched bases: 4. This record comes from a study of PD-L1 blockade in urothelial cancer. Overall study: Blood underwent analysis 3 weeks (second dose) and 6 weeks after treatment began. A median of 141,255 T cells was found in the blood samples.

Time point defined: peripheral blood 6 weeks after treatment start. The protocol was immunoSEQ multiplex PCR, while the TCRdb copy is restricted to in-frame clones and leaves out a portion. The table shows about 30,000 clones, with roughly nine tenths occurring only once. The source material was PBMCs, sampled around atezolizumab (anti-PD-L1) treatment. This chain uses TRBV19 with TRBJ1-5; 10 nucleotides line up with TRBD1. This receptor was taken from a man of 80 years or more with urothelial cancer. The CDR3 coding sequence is TGTGCCAGTAGTATTGGGACAGGGGATGGCAATCAGCCCCAGCATTTT. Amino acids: CASSIGTGDGNQPQHF.